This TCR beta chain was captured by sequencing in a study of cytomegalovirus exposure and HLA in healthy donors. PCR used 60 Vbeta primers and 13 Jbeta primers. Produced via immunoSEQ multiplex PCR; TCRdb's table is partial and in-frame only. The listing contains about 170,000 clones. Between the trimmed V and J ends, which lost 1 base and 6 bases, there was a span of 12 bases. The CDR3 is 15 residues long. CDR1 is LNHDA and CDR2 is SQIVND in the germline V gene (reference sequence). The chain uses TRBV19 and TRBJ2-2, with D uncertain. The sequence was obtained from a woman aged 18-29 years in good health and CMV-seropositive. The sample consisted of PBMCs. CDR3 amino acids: CASSIARILSGELFF. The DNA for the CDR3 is TGTGCCAGTAGTATAGCCAGGATTCTATCCGGGGAGCTGTTTTTT.